This entry is about one TCR beta chain. Its antigen is still unknown. Germline V gene sequence: CDR1 DFQATT, CDR2 SNEGSKA (reference sequence). The CDR3 consists of 15 residues. The V segment lost 1 base and the J segment 7 bases; nucleotides outside the gene matches: 9. This entry is derived from a study of identical twins. Study-level findings and limits: There was an excess of low generation probability in the out-of-frame alpha sequences that twins shared.

TCRdb passed the 5' RACE reads through MiXCR, listing each CDR3 protein once. The sample carries around 530,000 distinct CDR3 sequences, 13% to 15% recorded once. The data also belong to a second study, concerning yellow fever vaccine responses in identical twins.

The receptor comes from a young woman in good health. This chain joins TRBV20-1 and TRBJ2-1; TRBD2 matches at 8 bases. Sequenced input: CD4+ T cells sorted from blood. CDR3 protein: CSARVHGSGKNEQFF. In DNA form, the CDR3 reads TGCAGTGCTAGAGTCCATGGTAGCGGGAAGAATGAGCAGTTCTTC.